A single sample is the source of the 23 T cell receptor beta chains below, sequenced in a study of OX40 agonist ivuxolimab in advanced cancers. This table comes from immunoSEQ multiplex PCR, and its TCRdb copy is limited to in-frame clones, with some not included. The repertoire has about 98,000 clones, less than 90% of them found once; the top ten carry around 0.82%. The specimen comprised CD4+ or CD8+ T cells sorted from blood, sampled in a trial of the OX40 agonist ivuxolimab. The receptors come from an adult with an advanced solid tumor such as melanoma, head and neck, liver or kidney cancer.

The chain links TRBV5-1 to TRBJ2-3; 10 bases are shared with TRBD2. The V segment lost 0 bases and the J segment 4 bases; nucleotides outside the gene matches: 5. This CDR3 is built from 16 residues. Germline loops: CDR1 SGHRS, CDR2 YFSETQ. For the CDR3, the DNA is TGCGCCAGCAGCTTGGAGGCTAGCGGGGGATCAGATACGCAGTATTTT. As protein: CASSLEASGGSDTQYF.

The J gene is TRBJ2-1, the V gene TRBV7-3; unclear D gene. This CDR3 is built from 13 residues. V was cut by 5 bases and J by 9 bases, with 14 bases left in between. Germline CDR1 is SGHTA and CDR2 is FQGTGA. The CDR3 DNA sequence: TGTGCCAGCAGCAAGAAGACGATGGGTGAGCAGTTCTTC. Protein: CASSKKTMGEQFF.

The chain is built from TRBV10-3 and TRBJ1-1, with D possibly TRBD1 on 6 matching bases. V lost 10 bases, J lost 0 bases, and 15 bases lay in between. The CDR3 contains 14 residues. The germline CDR1 and CDR2 sequences are ENHRY and SYGVKD. The CDR3 DNA sequence: TGTGCCACCGGCGCGGACAGTCTGAACACTGAAGCTTTCTTT. Translating it yields CATGADSLNTEAFF.

The chain combines TRBV29-1 with TRBJ2-7, with no clear D. Germline V CDR1 and CDR2: SQVTM, ANQGSEA. The CDR3 loop spans 11 amino acids. The V end was cut by 4 bases, the J end by 3 bases, with 7 bases between. The CDR3 DNA sequence: TGCAGCGTTGGGCCATTCTACGAGCAGTACTTC. This gives the protein CSVGPFYEQYF.

This rearrangement joins TRBV5-6 to TRBJ2-1; D unclear. The germline gives CDR1 SGHDT, CDR2 YYEEEE. The CDR3 contains 17 residues. V was cut by 1 base and J by 3 bases, with 17 bases left in between. The CDR3 bases are TGTGCCAGCAGCTTGAAATATAGTCCAATCCTCTACAATGAGCAGTTCTTC. Its translation is CASSLKYSPILYNEQFF.

A few counts support this clone. CDR3 sequence (DNA): TGTGCCTGGAGTGACAGGGGTAGGACTGAAGCTTTCTTT. It yields the protein CAWSDRGRTEAFF. The chain has TRBV30 and TRBJ1-1; TRBD1 matches 7 bases. In germline, CDR1 is GTSNPN, CDR2 SVGIG (reference sequence). The CDR3 runs 13 residues. V trimming: 1 base; J trimming: 5 bases; junction bases outside the gene matches: 4.

This clone was counted a single time. V gene TRBV7-9 combines with J gene TRBJ1-4; 7 bases match TRBD1. CDR1 SEHNR and CDR2 FQNEAQ come from the germline V gene (reference sequence). The CDR3 loop spans 15 amino acids. V dropped 8 bases and J dropped 4; count of bases not matched to a gene: 10. CDR3: CASASGTANNEKLFF. CDR3 in DNA: TGTGCCAGCGCATCTGGGACAGCTAATAATGAAAAACTGTTTTTT. The complete variable domain, with remaining parts taken from reference TRBV7-9 and TRBJ1-4, reads DTGVSQNPRHKITKRGQNVTFRCDPISEHNRLYWYRQTLGQGPEFLTYFQNEAQLEKSRLLSDRFSAERPKGSFSTLEIQRTEQGDSAMYLCASASGTANNEKLFFGSGTQLSVL.

This sequence joins TRBV6-5 and TRBJ1-5; weak D call: TRBD1 (5 bases). Germline CDR1 reads MNHEY; CDR2 reads SVGAGI. Deletions cut 0 bases from V and 3 bases from J, with 9 bases between. The length of the CDR3 is 15 residues. CDR3 loop: CASSYSGRDNQPQHF. DNA of the CDR3: TGTGCCAGCAGTTACTCCGGCAGGGACAATCAGCCCCAGCATTTT.

The chain couples TRBV4-2 to TRBJ2-3; 12 nucleotides align to TRBD2. The V gene's germline CDR1 is LGHNA and CDR2 YNFKEQ. Losses at the gene ends were 1 base for V and 3 bases for J; bases not matched to a gene: 5. The CDR3 contains 17 residues. The chain's CDR3 is CASSQASGRAWTDTQYF. CDR3 sequence (DNA): TGTGCCAGCAGCCAAGCTAGCGGGAGGGCCTGGACAGATACGCAGTATTTT.

In DNA, the CDR3 is TGTGCCAGCAGGACCGGGGGGACAGATACGCAGTATTTT. It translates to CASRTGGTDTQYF. The chain links TRBV7-2 to TRBJ2-3, with 7 bases that match TRBD2. There are 13 residues in the CDR3. J was trimmed by 3 bases and V by 6 bases; bases with no gene match: 3. CDR1 SGHTA and CDR2 FQGNSA come from the germline V gene.

The genes are TRBV25-1 and TRBJ2-1, with a possible D match to TRBD2 (6 bases). The CDR3 length is 15 residues. V lost 8 bases, J lost 7 bases, and 21 bases lay in between. CDR1 and CDR2 from the germline V gene are MGHDK and SYGVNS. The CDR3 reads CASLQFGGGGNEQFF. CDR3 bases: TGTGCCAGCCTCCAATTTGGGGGAGGTGGTAATGAGCAGTTCTTC.

The chain uses TRBV7-2 and TRBJ2-2, with 12 bases lining up with TRBD2. Germline V gene sequence: CDR1 SGHTA, CDR2 FQGNSA. The V segment lost 3 bases and the J segment 0 bases; nucleotides outside the gene matches: 5. This CDR3 comprises 18 residues. CDR3 bases: TGTGCCAGCAGCTTTCGACTAGCGGGAGCGGCGAACACCGGGGAGCTGTTTTTT. As protein: CASSFRLAGAANTGELFF.

The gene calls are TRBV18 and TRBJ1-2; perhaps TRBD1 as D (5 bases). The germline gives CDR1 KGHSH, CDR2 LQKENI. Deletions cut 3 bases from V and 7 bases from J, with 21 bases between. The CDR3 covers 16 residues. The CDR3 spells CASSPQGLQGSGGYTF. CDR3 DNA: TGTGCCAGCTCACCTCAAGGGCTGCAGGGTTCGGGTGGCTACACCTTC.

This chain uses TRBV7-2 with TRBJ1-5; D call uncertain. Deletions cut 2 bases from V and 6 bases from J, with 14 bases between. There are 15 residues in the CDR3. Germline CDR1 is SGHTA and CDR2 is FQGNSA. The CDR3 bases are TGTGCCAGCAGCTTAAGTCAGGACGTTGGTCAGCCCCAGCATTTT. Its protein product is CASSLSQDVGQPQHF.

J is TRBJ1-1 and V is TRBV7-2; tentative D call: TRBD1 (5 bases). V lost 0 bases, J lost 6 bases, and 8 bases lay in between. The CDR3 length is 13 residues. Germline V lookup: CDR1 SGHTA, CDR2 FQGNSA. The CDR3 is CASSLAGVSEAFF. CDR3 sequence (DNA): TGTGCCAGCAGCTTAGCAGGGGTGTCTGAAGCTTTCTTT.

V and J are TRBV21-1 and TRBJ2-2; whether TRBD2, the table's D call, matches the DNA was not checked. TRBV21-1 is designated a pseudogene. The CDR3 consists of 19 residues. CDR3 sequence: CASPRTSGRATANTGELFF. The CDR3 DNA is TGTGCCAGCCCTCGCACTAGCGGGAGGGCCACCGCGAACACCGGGGAGCTGTTTTTT.

This chain's CDR3 is CASTSGQGMNTEAFF. The DNA for the CDR3 is TGTGCCAGCACCTCAGGACAGGGAATGAACACTGAAGCTTTCTTT. V usage is TRBV7-6 and J usage is TRBJ1-1; 8 bases are a match to TRBD1. The CDR3 covers 15 residues. In germline, CDR1 is SGHVS, CDR2 FNYEAQ. V lost 7 bases to trimming and J lost 0 bases; unmatched junction nucleotides: 7.

The chain combines TRBV10-3 with TRBJ1-6; D ambiguous. The V end lost 4 bases, the J end lost 5 bases, and 9 bases lay between the germline ends. This CDR3 has 14 residues. CDR1 is ENHRY and CDR2 is SYGVKD in the germline V gene. The CDR3 reads CAISGGDNNSPLHF. The CDR3 nucleotides are TGTGCCATCAGTGGAGGAGACAATAATTCACCCCTCCACTTT.

V is TRBV5-4 and J is TRBJ2-5, with TRBD1 matching over 7 bases. Germline V gene data show CDR1 as SGHNT and CDR2 as YYREEE (reference sequence). J was trimmed by 5 bases and V by 6 bases; bases with no gene match: 10. The CDR3 runs to 14 residues. DNA for the CDR3: TGTGCCAGCACCCCGGAAGGGGGCCGGGAGACCCAGTACTTC. Protein sequence: CASTPEGGRETQYF. The full variable domain, its missing parts supplied by reference TRBV5-4 and TRBJ2-5, is ETGVTQSPTHLIKTRGQQVTLRCSSQSGHNTVSWYQQALGQGPQFIFQYYREEENGRGNFPPRFSGLQFPNYSSELNVNALELDDSALYLCASTPEGGRETQYFGPGTRLLVL.

The table lists this clone with a count of one. The chain couples TRBV4-3 to TRBJ2-3; D remains unclear. The CDR3 consists of 14 residues. Germline CDR1 reads LGHNA; CDR2 reads YSLEER. V was clipped by 0 bases and J by 6 bases, with 10 bases between them. The CDR3 spells CASSQDRAVDTQYF. The CDR3 DNA sequence: TGCGCCAGCAGCCAAGATCGTGCGGTGGATACGCAGTATTTT.

This clone was detected once. The chain combines TRBV9 with TRBJ2-3; TRBD2 aligns across 7 bases. CDR1 and CDR2 (germline): SGDLS, YYNGEE. This CDR3 has 15 residues. V was pared by 0 bases and J by 6 bases, with 7 bases of the junction left unmatched. The CDR3 sequence: CASSVGVGGPDTQYF. CDR3 nucleotide sequence: TGTGCCAGCAGCGTAGGGGTGGGAGGGCCGGATACGCAGTATTTT.

The chain employs TRBV5-1 and TRBJ2-3; TRBD1 might be the D (7 bases). The CDR3 is 17 amino acids. V lost 3 bases to trimming and J lost 2 bases, with 19 bases between them. Germline values: CDR1 SGHRS, CDR2 YFSETQ. The CDR3 DNA follows: TGCGCCAGCAGCTCCGCGGGACAGACTTTGAACACAGATACGCAGTATTTT. The encoded protein is CASSSAGQTLNTDTQYF.

The J gene is TRBJ2-3, the V gene TRBV14; 13 bases agree with TRBD2. Germline assignment: CDR1 SGHDN and CDR2 FVKESK. The CDR3 spans 16 residues. The ends lost 4 bases at V and 6 bases at J; junction bases unmatched: 7. In nucleotides, the CDR3 is TGTGCCAGCAGCCGCGGGACTAGCGGGATCGTGGATACGCAGTATTTT. Translation: CASSRGTSGIVDTQYF.